These 4 T cell receptor beta chains originate from one sample sequenced in a study of shared clonotypes between healthy human individuals. Clones were read by immunoSEQ multiplex PCR, and TCRdb kept only the in-frame ones, dropping some. The table shows hundreds of thousands of clones, with 55% to 75% occurring only once. The sample comprised memory CD4+ T cells sorted from blood. The subset denotes: CD45RA-negative fraction. Receptors originate from a woman under 40 in good health.

On this clone: A junction end diverges from the germline sequence, so it may reflect a read error. This rearrangement joins TRBV4-1 to TRBJ2-7; no clear D. The CDR3 has 15 amino acids. Germline V gene sequence: CDR1 MGHRA, CDR2 YSYEKL. The CDR3 DNA reads as TGCGCCAGCAGCCCCCAAGAAGGACCGTCGTACGTGCAGTACTTC. Its protein is CASSPQEGPSYVQYF.

The rearrangement joins TRBV5-1 to TRBJ2-1; 11 bases are a match to TRBD2. The CDR3 totals 15 residues. Germline CDR1 and CDR2: SGHRS and YFSETQ. After removal of 2 bases from V and 9 bases from J, the junction contained 7 bases not matched to a gene. The CDR3 DNA is TGCGCCAGCAGCTTCGTCACTAGCGGGAGCACTGAGCAGTTCTTC. This codes for CASSFVTSGSTEQFF.

This rearrangement joins TRBV27 to TRBJ2-7, with TRBD1 identical over 12 bases. This CDR3 comprises 17 residues. In germline, CDR1 is MNHEY, CDR2 SMNVEV (reference sequence). V gave up 5 bases and J gave up 7 bases; unmatched junction bases: 15. The DNA of the CDR3 is TGTGCCAGCAGTACCGAAGGGAGATGGGACAGGGGGCATGAGCAGTACTTC. Translation gives CASSTEGRWDRGHEQYF.

The chain is built from TRBV2 and TRBJ2-1; 9 nucleotides match TRBD2. CDR3 size: 15 residues. Germline-derived CDR1 and CDR2 are SNHLY and FYNNEI. With V trimmed by 4 bases and J by 6 bases, 7 bases remained unmatched. The CDR3 protein is CASSGQAGGLNEQFF. The CDR3 bases are TGTGCCAGCAGTGGTCAAGCGGGAGGTCTCAATGAGCAGTTCTTC.